This T cell receptor beta chain was identified during a study of identical twins. TCRdb analysed the 5' RACE reads with MiXCR anew, one entry per CDR3 protein. Of under 250,000 distinct CDR3 sequences in the sample, 10% to 15% are singletons; the top ten hold 4% to 5%. The sample was also reused in another study, on yellow fever vaccine responses in identical twins. Turning to that study: Twins showed a vaccine T cell response that reportedly seemed partly convergent, partly personalized.

The TCR sequence derives from a young woman in good health. The sample taken for sequencing was memory (CD45RO+) T cells sorted from blood.

Here the CDR3 DNA reads TGTGCCAGCAGTTTAATCACTAGCGGGAGAAAGACCCAGTACTTC. Amino acids: CASSLITSGRKTQYF. The chain couples TRBV27 to TRBJ2-5, with 11 bases fitting TRBD2. The J segment lost 6 bases and the V segment lost 2 bases, leaving 5 bases of the junction unmatched. The CDR3 totals 15 residues. Germline V gene lookup returns CDR1 MNHEY and CDR2 SMNVEV (reference sequence).